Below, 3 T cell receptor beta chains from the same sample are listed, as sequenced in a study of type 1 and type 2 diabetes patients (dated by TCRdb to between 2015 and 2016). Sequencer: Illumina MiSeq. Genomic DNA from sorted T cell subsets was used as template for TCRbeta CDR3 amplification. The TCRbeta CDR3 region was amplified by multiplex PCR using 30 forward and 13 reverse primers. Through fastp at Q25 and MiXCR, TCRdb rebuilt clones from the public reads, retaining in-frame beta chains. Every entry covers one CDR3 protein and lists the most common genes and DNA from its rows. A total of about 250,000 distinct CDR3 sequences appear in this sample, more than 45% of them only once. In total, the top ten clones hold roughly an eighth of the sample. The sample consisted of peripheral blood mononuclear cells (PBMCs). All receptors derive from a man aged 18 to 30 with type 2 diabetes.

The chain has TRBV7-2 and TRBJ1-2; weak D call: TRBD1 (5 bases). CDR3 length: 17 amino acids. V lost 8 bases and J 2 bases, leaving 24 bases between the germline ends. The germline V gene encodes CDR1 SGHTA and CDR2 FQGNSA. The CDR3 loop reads CASGGGKGGAMNYGYTF. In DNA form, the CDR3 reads TGTGCCAGCGGGGGGGGTAAGGGTGGGGCGATGAACTATGGCTACACCTTC.

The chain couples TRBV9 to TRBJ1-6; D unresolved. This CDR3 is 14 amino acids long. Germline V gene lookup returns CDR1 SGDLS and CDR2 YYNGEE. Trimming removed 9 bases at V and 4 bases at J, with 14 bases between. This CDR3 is CAIRIGDYNSPLHF. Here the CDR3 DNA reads TGTGCCATCAGGATAGGAGATTATAATTCACCCCTCCACTTT.

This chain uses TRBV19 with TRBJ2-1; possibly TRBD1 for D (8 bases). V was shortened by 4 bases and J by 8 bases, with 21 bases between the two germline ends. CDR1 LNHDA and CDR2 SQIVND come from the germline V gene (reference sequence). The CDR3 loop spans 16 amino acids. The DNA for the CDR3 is TGTGCCAGTAGTACCCGGGGGGCAGGGGGCTTCGATGAGCAGTTCTTC. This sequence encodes CASSTRGAGGFDEQFF.